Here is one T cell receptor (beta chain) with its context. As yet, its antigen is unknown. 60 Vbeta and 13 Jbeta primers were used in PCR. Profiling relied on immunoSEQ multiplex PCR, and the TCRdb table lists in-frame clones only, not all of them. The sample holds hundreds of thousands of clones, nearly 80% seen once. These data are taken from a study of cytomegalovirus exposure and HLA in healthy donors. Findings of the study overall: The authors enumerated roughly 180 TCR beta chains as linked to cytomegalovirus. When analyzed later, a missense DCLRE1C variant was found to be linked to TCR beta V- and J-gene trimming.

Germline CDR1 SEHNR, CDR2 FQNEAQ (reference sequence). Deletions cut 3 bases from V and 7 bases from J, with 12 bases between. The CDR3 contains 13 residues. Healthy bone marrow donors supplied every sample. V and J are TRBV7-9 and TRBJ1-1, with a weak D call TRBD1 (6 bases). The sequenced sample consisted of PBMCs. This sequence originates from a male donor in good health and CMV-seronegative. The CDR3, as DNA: TGTGCCAGCAGCTTTACCAGGGGATTTGAAGCTTTCTTT. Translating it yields CASSFTRGFEAFF.